Sequencing of this TCR beta chain was carried out in a study of cytomegalovirus exposure and HLA in healthy donors. The wider study: Among the 400 or so donors who were genotyped, about 80% fell in the genetic ancestry cluster that is associated with self-reported Caucasian donors.

A multiplex PCR was run with 60 Vbeta primers and 13 Jbeta primers. Libraries were prepared by immunoSEQ multiplex PCR; TCRdb keeps only in-frame clonotypes and omits some of them. The sample lists approximately 150,000 clones, roughly four fifths occurring once. Unrecorded immune exposures were likely, despite nominal health at sampling. Findings and limits, study-wide: Among the sequence variants, a highly shared cluster was likely an artifact of sequencing.

Trimming pared 0 bases from V and 1 base from J, leaving 20 bases between. The CDR3 runs to 19 residues. From germline, CDR1 is SGDLS and CDR2 YYNGEE. About this clone itself: Antigen specificity is unknown.

The sequencing sample was made of PBMCs. The chain is built from TRBV9 and TRBJ2-4; no definite D call. This receptor was taken from a female donor in good health and CMV-seronegative. The CDR3 DNA sequence: TGTGCCAGCAGCGTAGGTCCGGTATTCCAGGCCCGCGCCAAAAACATTCAGTACTTC. The encoded protein is CASSVGPVFQARAKNIQYF. Together with reference TRBV9 and TRBJ2-4, the CDR3 gives the full variable domain: DSGVTQTPKHLITATGQRVTLRCSPRSGDLSVYWYQQSLDQGLQFLIQYYNGEERAKGNILERFSAQQFPDLHSELNLSSLELGDSALYFCASSVGPVFQARAKNIQYFGAGTRLSVL.